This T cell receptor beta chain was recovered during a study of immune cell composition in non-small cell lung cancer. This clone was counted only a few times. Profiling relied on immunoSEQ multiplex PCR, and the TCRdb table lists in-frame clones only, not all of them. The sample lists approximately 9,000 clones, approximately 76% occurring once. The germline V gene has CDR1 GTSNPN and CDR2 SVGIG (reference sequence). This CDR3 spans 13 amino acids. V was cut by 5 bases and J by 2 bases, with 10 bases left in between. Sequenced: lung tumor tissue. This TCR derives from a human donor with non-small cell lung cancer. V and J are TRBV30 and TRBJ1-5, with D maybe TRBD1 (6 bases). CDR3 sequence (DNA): TGTGCCTGGGCTCCAGGGGGCAATCAGCCCCAGCATTTT. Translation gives CAWAPGGNQPQHF.